Listed below are T cell receptor beta chains from one sample, sequenced in a study of long-term antiretroviral therapy in people with HIV. Clones were read by immunoSEQ multiplex PCR, and TCRdb kept only the in-frame ones, dropping some. The repertoire includes 25,000 to 35,000 clones, around four fifths of them detected once, and 8% to 10% sits in the top ten. Sample: unsorted PBMCs, taken 2.8 years after starting antiretroviral therapy. These receptors came from a man between 25 and 39 years old with HIV. CDR3s include the opening cysteine and the closing phenylalanine or tryptophan. Each record gives: V gene, J gene, D gene, clone size, CDR3 protein, CDR3 DNA. D genes are given only for firm matches. Expanded clones are given a class, and other clones once, few, many or no size at all.

>TRBV28|TRBJ1-4|-|-
CASSFYRQVEKLFF
TGTGCCAGCAGTTTTTACAGGCAAGTTGAAAAACTGTTTTTT
>TRBV28|TRBJ1-2|-|-
CASSLSGGNPGYTF
TGTGCCAGCAGTTTATCGGGGGGCAATCCTGGCTACACCTTC
>TRBV7-2|TRBJ2-7|TRBD1|-
CASSLAGGADEQYF
TGTGCCAGCAGCTTAGCAGGGGGCGCGGACGAGCAGTACTTC
>TRBV5-1|TRBJ2-1|TRBD1|-
CASSPRGTGAPDEQFF
TGCGCCAGCAGCCCCAGGGGGACGGGTGCTCCCGATGAGCAGTTCTTC
>TRBV5-1|TRBJ1-1|-|-
CASSLKGTTEAFF
TGCGCCAGCAGCTTGAAAGGGACCACTGAAGCTTTCTTT
>TRBV28|TRBJ2-6|-|-
CASSPGANVLTF
TGTGCCAGCAGTCCTGGGGCCAACGTCCTGACTTTC
>TRBV28|TRBJ1-2|TRBD1|-
CASSFTRDRGKRDGYTF
TGTGCCAGCAGTTTCACAAGGGACAGGGGTAAACGCGATGGCTACACCTTC
>TRBV18|TRBJ2-7|TRBD1|few
CASTRDSSYEQYF
TGTGCCAGCACCCGGGACAGCTCCTACGAGCAGTACTTC
>TRBV6-5|TRBJ2-7|-|-
CASSYQGEQYF
TGTGCCAGCAGTTACCAGGGCGAGCAGTACTTC
>TRBV5-6|TRBJ2-1|-|-
CASSLAGPGNEQFF
TGTGCCAGCAGCTTGGCCGGACCCGGGAATGAGCAGTTCTTC
>TRBV5-4|TRBJ2-1|-|-
CASSIFLGTQGDEQFF
TGTGCCAGCAGCATTTTCCTCGGGACTCAGGGCGATGAGCAGTTCTTC
>TRBV10-2|TRBJ2-1|TRBD1|-
CASSGTGAYNEQFF
TGCGCCAGCAGTGGGACAGGGGCCTACAATGAGCAGTTCTTC
>TRBV5-6|TRBJ1-2|TRBD1|-
CASSLRSGTGTYGYTF
TGTGCCAGCAGCTTGAGGTCTGGGACAGGGACATATGGCTACACCTTC
>TRBV28|TRBJ2-2|TRBD2|-
CASSLLVALGRGGSGELFF
TGTGCCAGCAGTTTGCTCGTGGCCCTCGGGCGGGGGGGTAGCGGGGAGCTGTTTTTT
>TRBV5-1|TRBJ2-5|-|-
CASSLERSQETQYF
TGCGCCAGCAGCTTGGAACGGAGCCAAGAGACCCAGTACTTC
>TRBV4-3|TRBJ2-7|TRBD2|-
CASSQDLGAVAGEIEQYF
TGCGCCAGCAGCCAAGATCTCGGTGCGGTAGCGGGAGAGATCGAGCAGTACTTC
>TRBV19|TRBJ1-5|TRBD1|few
CASRRDRGLGSNQPQHF
TGTGCCAGTAGACGGGACAGGGGGCTTGGTAGCAATCAGCCCCAGCATTTT
>TRBV2|TRBJ2-7|-|-
CASTDTSYEQYF
TGTGCCAGCACGGACACCTCCTACGAGCAGTACTTC
>TRBV5-4|TRBJ2-3|-|-
CASSAGQQGDTQYF
TGTGCCAGCAGCGCAGGCCAACAGGGAGATACGCAGTATTTT
>TRBV6-5|TRBJ2-7|-|-
CASSPRTVAYEQYF
TGTGCCAGCAGTCCTCGGACAGTCGCCTACGAGCAGTACTTC
>TRBV28|TRBJ1-3|-|-
CASNLGASGNTIYF
TGTGCCAGTAACCTAGGGGCCTCTGGAAACACCATATATTTT
>TRBV7-2|TRBJ1-1|-|-
CASSLRTPLGPPTEAFF
TGTGCCAGCAGCTTAAGGACCCCTCTGGGGCCCCCCACTGAAGCTTTCTTT
>TRBV7-3|TRBJ2-2|TRBD1|-
CASSPWQGAGELFF
TGTGCCAGCAGCCCGTGGCAGGGGGCCGGGGAGCTGTTTTTT
>TRBV6-1|TRBJ2-7|TRBD1|-
CASTGTGLHEQYF
TGTGCCAGCACCGGGACAGGGTTACACGAGCAGTACTTC
>TRBV19|TRBJ2-7|-|-
CASSYGGVERPYEQYF
TGTGCCAGTAGTTATGGAGGGGTTGAGCGCCCCTACGAGCAGTACTTC
>TRBV5-6|TRBJ2-3|-|-
CASSLGEVSDTQYF
TGTGCCAGCAGCTTGGGTGAGGTATCAGATACGCAGTATTTT